The count of the clone carrying this TCR beta chain is one. Original processing notes: It was from reference gene primer amplification that nucleated cell counts were estimated. Profiled with immunoSEQ multiplex PCR; TCRdb holds only in-frame clones, not every one. The V and J calls and the clone size are those of that table, but D and trimming were determined from the DNA. The sample holds 470,000 or so clones, around nine tenths seen once. This specimen comes from a study of blood T cell repertoires in COVID-19. About the research overall: COVID-19 samples from acute and convalescent phases originated in the United States, Italy and Spain.

The source is a woman in her thirties with acute or convalescent COVID-19. The sample comprised peripheral blood.

CDR3 amino acids: CASSWLAGGYGTDTQYF. In DNA form, the CDR3 reads TGCGCCAGCAGCTGGTTGGCAGGGGGCTACGGCACAGATACGCAGTATTTT. The chain links TRBV5-1 to TRBJ2-3; 8 nucleotides line up with TRBD1. Per germline, CDR1 SGHRS and CDR2 YFSETQ. With 3 bases clipped from V and 1 base from J, the junction kept 10 bases outside the gene matches. The CDR3 extends over 17 amino acids.